This entry lists 21 T cell receptor beta chains sequenced from one sample in a study of OX40 agonist ivuxolimab in advanced cancers. Profiling relied on immunoSEQ multiplex PCR, and the TCRdb table lists in-frame clones only, not all of them. The data hold roughly 120,000 clones, with 85% to 95% observed a single time. Sequencing was performed on CD4+ or CD8+ T cells sorted from blood, taken in a trial of the OX40 agonist ivuxolimab. These TCRs come from an adult with an advanced solid tumor such as melanoma, head and neck, liver or kidney cancer.

This chain joins TRBV30 and TRBJ1-3; D gene ambiguous. Trimming cost V 5 bases and J 4 bases, with 6 bases left between them. The CDR3 totals 11 residues. From germline, CDR1 is GTSNPN and CDR2 SVGIG (reference sequence). In DNA form, the CDR3 reads TGTGCCTGGGAACGCGGAAACACCATATATTTT. Translation gives CAWERGNTIYF. Combining the CDR3 with reference TRBV30 and TRBJ1-3 gives the whole variable domain SQTIHQWPATLVQPVGSPLSLECTVEGTSNPNLYWYRQAAGRGLQLLFYSVGIGQISSEVPQNLSASRPQDRQFILSSKKLLLSDSGFYLCAWERGNTIYFGEGSWLTVV.

Only one count was recorded for this clone. The chain couples TRBV15 to TRBJ2-7; D remains ambiguous. Germline CDR1 LNHNV, CDR2 YYDKDF (reference sequence). The CDR3 sequence is 14 residues long. V lost 0 bases to trimming and J lost 5 bases, with 11 bases between them. CDR3: CATSRDTRTDEQYF. The CDR3 DNA follows: TGTGCCACCAGCAGAGATACTCGGACGGACGAGCAGTACTTC.

This clone has just one count. The CDR3 DNA reads as TGTGCCAGCAGCGAACAGGGGGCCCTCGGCTACACCTTC. Protein product: CASSEQGALGYTF. V usage is TRBV5-4 and J usage is TRBJ1-2, with TRBD1 matching over 9 bases. The germline CDR1 and CDR2 sequences are SGHNT and YYREEE (reference sequence). The trim removed 4 bases at V and 8 bases at J, leaving 6 bases unmatched. The CDR3 runs 13 residues.

This chain links TRBV29-1 with TRBJ2-1, with D tentatively TRBD2 (6 bases). Germline-derived CDR1 and CDR2 are SQVTM and ANQGSEA. CDR3 size: 11 residues. The V gene lost 4 bases and the J gene lost 8 bases, with 9 bases spanning the gap. This chain's CDR3 is CSVAIADEQFF. The CDR3 DNA follows: TGCAGCGTTGCGATAGCGGATGAGCAGTTCTTC.

This clone was observed a single time. This chain connects TRBV7-9 to TRBJ2-3; D gene unclear. Germline-derived CDR1 and CDR2 are SEHNR and FQNEAQ (reference sequence). Trimming took off 6 bases at V and 0 bases at J, with 7 bases between the two ends. The CDR3 consists of 13 residues. The CDR3 sequence is CASRQSSTDTQYF. The DNA of the CDR3 is TGTGCCAGCAGACAAAGTAGCACAGATACGCAGTATTTT.

This rearrangement joins TRBV7-6 to TRBJ2-1; D perhaps matches TRBD1 (5 bases). Germline V gene sequence: CDR1 SGHVS, CDR2 FNYEAQ. The CDR3 has 16 amino acids. The V and J ends lost 6 bases and 1 base respectively, with 16 bases between them. CDR3 sequence: CASSPLGAVSYNEQFF. The DNA for the CDR3 is TGTGCCAGCAGTCCCCTTGGGGCCGTATCCTACAATGAGCAGTTCTTC.

The chain is built from TRBV5-4 and TRBJ2-6; D perhaps matches TRBD2 (6 bases). Germline V CDR1 and CDR2: SGHNT, YYREEE (reference sequence). Deletions cut 0 bases from V and 2 bases from J, with 6 bases between. This CDR3 has 15 residues. In DNA, the CDR3 is TGTGCCAGCAGCTTGGGGGGGGCTGGGGCCAACGTCCTGACTTTC. Residues: CASSLGGAGANVLTF.

The chain joins TRBV6-5 to TRBJ1-1; D is unclear. The germline V gene encodes CDR1 MNHEY and CDR2 SVGAGI. Between the trimmed V and J ends, which lost 6 bases and 3 bases, there was a span of 5 bases. The CDR3 runs 11 residues. DNA for the CDR3: TGTGCCAGCAGCCATTACACTGAAGCTTTCTTT. It is translated as CASSHYTEAFF.

This chain links TRBV29-1 with TRBJ2-1, with D possibly TRBD2 on 5 matching bases. The CDR3 loop spans 15 amino acids. Trimming left V 0 bases short and J 5 bases short, with 14 bases between. Germline values: CDR1 SQVTM, CDR2 ANQGSEA. This chain's CDR3 is CSVEDLAGTNNEQFF. For the CDR3, the DNA is TGCAGCGTTGAAGACTTGGCGGGTACAAACAATGAGCAGTTCTTC.

With respect to this clone: Additional DNA sequences in this sample encode the identical CDR3. J is TRBJ2-2 and V is TRBV11-2, with D hard to call. This CDR3 comprises 13 residues. Trimming stripped 3 bases from V and 5 bases from J, with 7 bases between. Germline V gives CDR1 SGHAT, CDR2 FQNNGV. CDR3 sequence (DNA): TGTGCCAGCAGCTTCCAAGGGACCGGGGAGCTGTTTTTT. Translating it yields CASSFQGTGELFF.

The chain links TRBV27 to TRBJ1-2, with D unresolved. Germline-derived CDR1 and CDR2 are MNHEY and SMNVEV (reference sequence). The CDR3 has 14 amino acids. Deletions cut 1 base from V and 5 bases from J, with 11 bases between. The CDR3 nucleotides read TGTGCCAGCAGTTTATACATGGGCGGATATGGCTACACCTTC. Amino acids: CASSLYMGGYGYTF.

J is TRBJ1-4 and V is TRBV11-2, with 9 nucleotides matching TRBD1. The germline V gene encodes CDR1 SGHAT and CDR2 FQNNGV. V dropped 7 bases and J dropped 7; count of bases not matched to a gene: 10. CDR3 length: 15 residues. The chain's CDR3 is CASNPNDRGVEKLFF. CDR3 bases: TGTGCCAGCAACCCAAACGACAGGGGGGTTGAAAAACTGTTTTTT.

This clone was observed a single time. The chain couples TRBV6-1 to TRBJ1-1; 9 nucleotides line up with TRBD1. The CDR3 is made up of 15 amino acids. Trimming removed 4 bases from V and 1 base from J; junction bases left unmatched: 4. Germline V gene data show CDR1 as MNHNS and CDR2 as SASEGT. CDR3 sequence reads: CASSVSGQGNTEAFF. As DNA, the CDR3 is TGTGCCAGCAGTGTATCGGGACAGGGGAACACTGAAGCTTTCTTT.

This rearrangement joins TRBV30 to TRBJ2-2; D is unresolved. Trimming removed 0 bases from V and 4 bases from J, with 6 bases in between. The CDR3 consists of 13 residues. Germline CDR1 reads GTSNPN; CDR2 reads SVGIG (reference sequence). The CDR3 sequence: CAWSVLGTGELFF. CDR3 sequence (DNA): TGTGCCTGGAGTGTACTTGGCACCGGGGAGCTGTTTTTT.

The V and J genes are TRBV2 and TRBJ1-2; D gene ambiguous. The CDR3 is 12 amino acids. Trimming pared 6 bases from V and 4 bases from J, leaving 9 bases between. Germline CDR1 SNHLY, CDR2 FYNNEI. The CDR3 nucleotides read TGTGCCAGCAGGCCAGAGAGCTATGGCTACACCTTC. This encodes CASRPESYGYTF.

V gene TRBV5-1 combines with J gene TRBJ2-7; D is unresolved. Germline CDR1 is SGHRS and CDR2 is YFSETQ. The V end was cut by 4 bases, the J end by 0 bases, with 20 bases between. The CDR3 length is 17 residues. DNA of the CDR3: TGCGCCAGCAGCCTGCGAAGTGGAGCGTTCAGCTCCTACGAGCAGTACTTC. This codes for CASSLRSGAFSSYEQYF.

The chain joins TRBV27 to TRBJ2-7, with TRBD1 identical over 7 bases. The CDR3 length is 15 residues. The J segment lost 3 bases and the V segment lost 6 bases, leaving 11 bases of the junction unmatched. Germline CDR1 MNHEY, CDR2 SMNVEV (reference sequence). The CDR3 DNA reads TGTGCCAGCAGAAACATCGAGGGGGCCAGCTACGAGCAGTACTTC. It encodes CASRNIEGASYEQYF.

V usage is TRBV9 and J usage is TRBJ2-5; the D call may be TRBD1 or TRBD2 (5 bases each). The J call could be wrong; TRBJ2-7 is a better fit for the DNA end. From germline, CDR1 is SGDLS and CDR2 YYNGEE. This CDR3 has 16 residues. CDR3 sequence reads: CASSPRDGFLSYEQYF. The CDR3 DNA sequence: TGTGCCAGCAGCCCCAGGGACGGCTTCCTTTCCTACGAGCAGTACTTC.

The chain recombines TRBV28 with TRBJ2-7; 7 bases are shared with TRBD1. There are 14 residues in the CDR3. The J segment lost 5 bases and the V segment lost 7 bases, leaving 11 bases of the junction unmatched. Germline assignment: CDR1 MDHEN and CDR2 SYDVKM. In DNA form, the CDR3 reads TGTGCCAGCACCAGTGGACAGGCGTCTAACGAGCAGTACTTC. Its translation: CASTSGQASNEQYF.

The sample holds one count of this clone. The genes are TRBV19 and TRBJ1-5, with TRBD1 as a possible D gene (5 bases). The CDR3 has 15 residues. Germline V gene lookup returns CDR1 LNHDA and CDR2 SQIVND (reference sequence). Trimming left V 1 base short and J 1 base short, with 8 bases between. The CDR3 loop is CASSIVDSSNQPQHF. The CDR3 bases are TGTGCCAGTAGTATAGTTGACAGCAGCAATCAGCCCCAGCATTTT.

The chain combines TRBV7-9 with TRBJ2-7, with a tentative D call TRBD2 (5 bases). This CDR3 region has 14 residues. Germline CDR1 reads SEHNR; CDR2 reads FQNEAQ (reference sequence). V dropped 5 bases and J dropped 5 bases, with 16 bases sitting between them. CDR3 nucleotides: TGTGCCAGCAGCGCCTTACTAGAGGCCCACGAGCAGTACTTC. Protein: CASSALLEAHEQYF.